The 8 T cell receptor beta chains below all came from one sample that was sequenced in a study of T cell repertoires in cytomegalovirus infection. Each CDR3 protein gets one entry after TCRdb re-called the reads with MiXCR. The data contain around 490,000 distinct CDR3 sequences, 26% of them singletons. Sequences were obtained from PBMCs. The receptors derive from a human donor in good health (CMV status not recorded). Some clones in this sample may be carry-over from other donors' samples.

This clonotype was detected ten times or more. This chain links TRBV10-3 with TRBJ2-7; D not resolved. Trimming stripped 6 bases from V and 3 bases from J, with 9 bases between. Germline V gene data show CDR1 as ENHRY and CDR2 as SYGVKD. The CDR3 is 12 amino acids. The CDR3 DNA reads as TGTGCCATCAGCCTTACTTTCTACGAGCAGTACTTC. Translated: CAISLTFYEQYF.

The chain recombines TRBV12-3 or TRBV12-4 with TRBJ1-5; 7 bases line up with TRBD1. Unmatched junction bases numbered 7, after V lost 5 bases and J lost 6 bases. The CDR3 contains 14 residues. In nucleotides, the CDR3 is TGTGCCAGCAGTGAATCAGGGGGGGGTCAGCCCCAGCATTTT. Translation: CASSESGGGQPQHF.

Note on this clonotype: Because it lacks the conserved phenylalanine or tryptophan at the end, this CDR3 is likely a read error. The chain uses TRBV6-6 and TRBJ2-5; 8 positions agree with TRBD2. Unmatched junction bases numbered 6, after V lost 7 bases and J lost 5 bases. Looked up from germline, CDR1 is MNHNY and CDR2 is SVGAGI (reference sequence). The CDR3 covers 13 residues. The CDR3 DNA reads TGTGCCAGCATCTCCGGGGGGGGGGAGACCCAGTACTTA. The encoded protein is CASISGGGETQYL.

This sequence joins TRBV7-3 and TRBJ1-1; D remains unclear. The germline gives CDR1 SGHTA, CDR2 FQGTGA. Between the trimmed V and J ends, which lost 5 bases and 8 bases, there was a span of 12 bases. CDR3 length: 12 amino acids. The CDR3 region has the DNA TGTGCCAGCAGCCCCGAACCTCTCGAAGCTTTCTTT. Protein sequence: CASSPEPLEAFF. The entire variable domain, with the rest obtained from reference TRBV7-3 and TRBJ1-1, is as follows: GAGVSQTPSNKVTEKGKYVELRCDPISGHTALYWYRQSLGQGPEFLIYFQGTGAADDSGLPNDRFFAVRPEGSVSTLKIQRTERGDSAVYLCASSPEPLEAFFGQGTRLTVV.

The chain joins TRBV4-2 to TRBJ2-2; 13 nucleotides line up with TRBD2. Per the germline V gene, CDR1 is LGHNA and CDR2 is YNFKEQ. This CDR3 is built from 18 residues. V trimming: 4 bases; J trimming: 7 bases; junction bases outside the gene matches: 12. The CDR3 bases are TGTGCCAGCAGCCCAGGACTAGCGGGAGATCTTTTTAGCGGGGAGCTGTTTTTT. The encoded protein is CASSPGLAGDLFSGELFF.

This clonotype has a count of ten or more. The V and J genes are TRBV7-2 and TRBJ2-3; 10 positions agree with TRBD2. The CDR3 is 16 amino acids. Trimming at V came to 5 bases and at J to 2 bases, leaving 7 bases not matched to a gene. Germline V gene sequence: CDR1 SGHTA, CDR2 FQGNSA. The CDR3 region is CASSLRTSGFTDTQYF. In DNA form, the CDR3 reads TGTGCCAGCAGCCTTCGGACTAGCGGATTCACAGATACGCAGTATTTT.

This clonotype was detected only a few times. The chain employs TRBV18 and TRBJ2-7; 9 nucleotides agree with TRBD2. The germline CDR1 and CDR2 sequences are KGHSH and LQKENI. V lost 3 bases, J lost 2 bases, and 5 bases stayed unmatched. The CDR3 spans 15 residues. The CDR3, as DNA: TGTGCCAGCTCACCGACTAGCGGAGCCCCCTACGAGCAGTACGTC. Encoded protein: CASSPTSGAPYEQYV.

The V gene is TRBV23-1, the J gene TRBJ2-2, with a tentative D call TRBD1 (5 bases). TRBV23-1 is sorted into the ORF group, with uncertain function. The CDR3 contains 16 residues. Trimming removed 10 bases at V and 4 bases at J, with 22 bases between. In DNA form, the CDR3 reads TGCGCCACCACGGATAAAGGGGATCCGGGCACCGGGGAGCTGTTTTTT. Its protein product is CATTDKGDPGTGELFF.